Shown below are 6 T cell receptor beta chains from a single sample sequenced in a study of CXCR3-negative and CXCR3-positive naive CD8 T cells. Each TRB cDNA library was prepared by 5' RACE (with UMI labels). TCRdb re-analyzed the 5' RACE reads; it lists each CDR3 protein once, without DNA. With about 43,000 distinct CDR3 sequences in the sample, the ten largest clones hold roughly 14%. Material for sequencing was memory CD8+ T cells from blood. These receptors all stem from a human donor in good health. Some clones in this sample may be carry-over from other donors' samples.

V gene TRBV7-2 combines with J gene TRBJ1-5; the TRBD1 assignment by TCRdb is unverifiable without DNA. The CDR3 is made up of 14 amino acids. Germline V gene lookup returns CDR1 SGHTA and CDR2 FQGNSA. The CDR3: CASSPPGFNQPQHF.

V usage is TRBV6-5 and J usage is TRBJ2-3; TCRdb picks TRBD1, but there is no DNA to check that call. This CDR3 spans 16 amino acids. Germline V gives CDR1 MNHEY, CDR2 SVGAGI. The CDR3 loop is CASSLTGYRGTDTQYF.

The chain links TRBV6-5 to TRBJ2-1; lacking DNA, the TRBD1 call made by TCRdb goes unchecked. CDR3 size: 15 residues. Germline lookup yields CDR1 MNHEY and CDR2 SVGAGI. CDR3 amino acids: CASSYSTGGLDEQFF.

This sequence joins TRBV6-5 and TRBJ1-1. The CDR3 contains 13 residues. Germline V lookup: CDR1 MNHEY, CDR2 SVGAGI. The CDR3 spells CASSYRSGTEAFF.

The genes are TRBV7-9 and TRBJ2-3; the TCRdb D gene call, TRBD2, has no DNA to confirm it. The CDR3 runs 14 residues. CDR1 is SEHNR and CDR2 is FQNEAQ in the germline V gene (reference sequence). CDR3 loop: CASSLELAGTTQYF.

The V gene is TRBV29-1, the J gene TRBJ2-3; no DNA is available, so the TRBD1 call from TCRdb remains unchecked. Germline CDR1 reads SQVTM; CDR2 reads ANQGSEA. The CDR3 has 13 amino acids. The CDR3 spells CSVERGSPDTQYF.